A selection of T cell receptor beta chains follows, all from one sample in a study of blood T cells in healthy people across ages. Each CDR3 protein gets one entry after TCRdb re-called the 5' RACE reads with MiXCR. The table includes about 760,000 distinct CDR3 sequences, just over 55% detected once. The sequencing sample was made of blood. The receptors stem from a man aged 40-50 years in good health. The CDR3 runs from the conserved cysteine through the conserved F or W. The order of the fields is J gene, V gene, clone size, CDR3 length, D gene, CDR3 DNA, CDR3 protein. The D gene is left open where the match is weak. Expanded clones get a size class; other rows say once, few or many, or leave the size out.

J gene: TRBJ2-3; V gene: TRBV5-1; clone size: .; CDR3 length: 17; D gene: TRBD1; CDR3 DNA: TGCGCCAGCACCCTTTTGGCCGGACAGGGGATAGGCGATACGCAGTATTTT; CDR3 protein: CASTLLAGQGIGDTQYF
J gene: TRBJ1-6; V gene: TRBV15; clone size: .; CDR3 length: 15; D gene: .; CDR3 DNA: TGTGCCACCAGCAGAGATCCGGGACGGGATTCACCCCTCCACTTT; CDR3 protein: CATSRDPGRDSPLHF
J gene: TRBJ2-1; V gene: TRBV29-1; clone size: .; CDR3 length: 14; D gene: TRBD2; CDR3 DNA: TGCAGCGTTGGATTAGCGGGAGTTTACAATGAGCAGTTCTTC; CDR3 protein: CSVGLAGVYNEQFF
J gene: TRBJ1-1; V gene: TRBV14; clone size: .; CDR3 length: 16; D gene: .; CDR3 DNA: TGTGCCAGCAGCCAAGGGTCTTGGTACGGAGGGACTGAAGCTTTCTTT; CDR3 protein: CASSQGSWYGGTEAFF
J gene: TRBJ2-5; V gene: TRBV9; clone size: .; CDR3 length: 13; D gene: .; CDR3 DNA: TGTGCCAGCAGCGCAACAGCAGAAGAGACCCAGTACTTC; CDR3 protein: CASSATAEETQYF
J gene: TRBJ2-1; V gene: TRBV4-2; clone size: many; CDR3 length: 18; D gene: TRBD2; CDR3 DNA: TGTGCCAGCAGCCAGGAACCTAGCGGGGGGCCCCTTCAGTATGAGCAGTTCTTC; CDR3 protein: CASSQEPSGGPLQYEQFF
J gene: TRBJ1-5; V gene: TRBV28; clone size: .; CDR3 length: 15; D gene: TRBD1; CDR3 DNA: TGTGCCAGCAGACCCAGACAGGGGGGCAATCAGCCCCAGCATTTT; CDR3 protein: CASRPRQGGNQPQHF
J gene: TRBJ2-3; V gene: TRBV5-1; clone size: .; CDR3 length: 17; D gene: TRBD1; CDR3 DNA: TGCGCCAGCAGCTTGGGGGCCACAGGGGCCTACACAGATACGCAGTATTTT; CDR3 protein: CASSLGATGAYTDTQYF
J gene: TRBJ2-7; V gene: TRBV4-1; clone size: .; CDR3 length: 14; D gene: .; CDR3 DNA: TGCGCCAGCAGCCGCGTCGAGGGCTCCTACGAGCAGTACTTC; CDR3 protein: CASSRVEGSYEQYF
J gene: TRBJ2-1; V gene: TRBV7-2; clone size: few; CDR3 length: 15; D gene: .; CDR3 DNA: TGTGCCAGCAGCCAATCCCTACTGGGGGCGGGGGAGCAGTTCTTC; CDR3 protein: CASSQSLLGAGEQFF
J gene: TRBJ1-2; V gene: TRBV4-3; clone size: .; CDR3 length: 14; D gene: .; CDR3 DNA: TGCGCCAGCAGCCAAGGTTTGTCCCCAAGTGGCTACACCTTC; CDR3 protein: CASSQGLSPSGYTF
J gene: TRBJ1-6; V gene: TRBV30; clone size: .; CDR3 length: 14; D gene: TRBD1; CDR3 DNA: TGTGCCTGGACCAAAACAGGGGTTGATTCACCCCTCCACTTT; CDR3 protein: CAWTKTGVDSPLHF
J gene: TRBJ2-1; V gene: TRBV5-5; clone size: .; CDR3 length: 18; D gene: TRBD2; CDR3 DNA: TGTGCCAGCAGCGTACTAGCGGGAGTAGAGAGGTCCTACAATGAGCAGTTCTTC; CDR3 protein: CASSVLAGVERSYNEQFF
J gene: TRBJ2-1; V gene: TRBV29-1; clone size: .; CDR3 length: 12; D gene: .; CDR3 DNA: TGCAGCGGGGGGGACTCCTACAATGAGCAGTTCTTC; CDR3 protein: CSGGDSYNEQFF
J gene: TRBJ2-5; V gene: TRBV27; clone size: .; CDR3 length: 16; D gene: TRBD2; CDR3 DNA: TGTGCCAGCAGTTTCCGGTTAAATGGCCAAGCGGGGGACCAGTACTTC; CDR3 protein: CASSFRLNGQAGDQYF
J gene: TRBJ1-2; V gene: TRBV20-1; clone size: .; CDR3 length: 14; D gene: TRBD1; CDR3 DNA: TGCAGTGCTAAAGGGGGACAGGGCAATACAGGCTACACCTTC; CDR3 protein: CSAKGGQGNTGYTF
J gene: TRBJ2-7; V gene: TRBV4-1; clone size: .; CDR3 length: 17; D gene: TRBD2; CDR3 DNA: TGCGCCAGCAGCCAAGGAGGCCGGGCTGGACTAGCGGGAGAGCAGTACTTC; CDR3 protein: CASSQGGRAGLAGEQYF
J gene: TRBJ2-1; V gene: TRBV4-3; clone size: once; CDR3 length: 16; D gene: .; CDR3 DNA: TGCGCCAGCAGCCAAGATACGGCGGACCTCCCTTACGAGCAGTTCTTC; CDR3 protein: CASSQDTADLPYEQFF
J gene: TRBJ2-4; V gene: TRBV29-1; clone size: .; CDR3 length: 14; D gene: .; CDR3 DNA: TGCAGCGTTGTGCGGCTGGGGGCCAAAAACATTCAGTACTTC; CDR3 protein: CSVVRLGAKNIQYF
J gene: TRBJ2-5; V gene: TRBV5-1; clone size: few; CDR3 length: 17; D gene: TRBD1; CDR3 DNA: TGCGCCAGCCTAGGTCGTAGTCCAGGGGGCTTAAAAGAGACCCAGTACTTC; CDR3 protein: CASLGRSPGGLKETQYF
J gene: TRBJ1-2; V gene: TRBV9; clone size: .; CDR3 length: 15; D gene: .; CDR3 DNA: TGTGCCAGCAGCGTACTCCCCTCTACCTTCTATGGCTACACCTTC; CDR3 protein: CASSVLPSTFYGYTF
J gene: TRBJ2-6; V gene: TRBV7-8; clone size: .; CDR3 length: 16; D gene: .; CDR3 DNA: TGTGCCAGCAGCTTAGGAAAAAACTCTGGGGCCAACGTCCTGACTTTC; CDR3 protein: CASSLGKNSGANVLTF
J gene: TRBJ2-5; V gene: TRBV29-1; clone size: .; CDR3 length: 12; D gene: .; CDR3 DNA: TGCAGCGTTGCCGAAGTGGAAGAGACCCAGTACTTC; CDR3 protein: CSVAEVEETQYF
J gene: TRBJ2-3; V gene: TRBV28; clone size: .; CDR3 length: 14; D gene: TRBD2; CDR3 DNA: TGTGCCAGCCGGGGAGCGGGAGGGGCAGATACGCAGTATTTT; CDR3 protein: CASRGAGGADTQYF
J gene: TRBJ2-7; V gene: TRBV15; clone size: many; CDR3 length: 13; D gene: .; CDR3 DNA: TGTGCCACCAGCAGAGATTTGGGTTACGAGCAGTACTTC; CDR3 protein: CATSRDLGYEQYF
J gene: TRBJ2-7; V gene: TRBV3-1; clone size: .; CDR3 length: 15; D gene: TRBD2; CDR3 DNA: TGTGCCAGCAGCGAGTCTAGCGGGACCTCCTACGAGCAGTACTTC; CDR3 protein: CASSESSGTSYEQYF
J gene: TRBJ1-1; V gene: TRBV20-1; clone size: .; CDR3 length: 15; D gene: .; CDR3 DNA: TGCAGTGCTAGAGATCAGAGGGGGGGGAACACTGAAGCTTTCTTT; CDR3 protein: CSARDQRGGNTEAFF
J gene: TRBJ2-7; V gene: TRBV4-1; clone size: few; CDR3 length: 12; D gene: .; CDR3 DNA: TGCGCCAGCAGCCAACTGAATTACGAGCAGTACTTC; CDR3 protein: CASSQLNYEQYF
J gene: TRBJ2-6; V gene: TRBV5-1; clone size: few; CDR3 length: 17; D gene: .; CDR3 DNA: TGCGCCACCCCGACACCGGACACCCGCTCTGGGGCCAACGTCCTGACTTTC; CDR3 protein: CATPTPDTRSGANVLTF
J gene: TRBJ1-5; V gene: TRBV7-2; clone size: .; CDR3 length: 17; D gene: .; CDR3 DNA: TGTGCTAGCAGCCGCCTTGGGGGCAGGTATAGCAATCAGCCCCAGCATTTT; CDR3 protein: CASSRLGGRYSNQPQHF
J gene: TRBJ2-3; V gene: TRBV11-3; clone size: .; CDR3 length: 17; D gene: TRBD2; CDR3 DNA: TGTGCCAGCAGCTTGAAGAGAGTAGCGGGAGAGCACAGATACGCGTATTTT; CDR3 protein: CASSLKRVAGEHRYAYF
J gene: TRBJ1-2; V gene: TRBV12-3/TRBV12-4; clone size: .; CDR3 length: 13; D gene: .; CDR3 DNA: TGTGCCAGCAGTTTATTAGGGGGACAAAACCCCACCTTC; CDR3 protein: CASSLLGGQNPTF
J gene: TRBJ2-1; V gene: TRBV7-8; clone size: .; CDR3 length: 13; D gene: .; CDR3 DNA: TGTGCCAGCAGCTTCCTACAATACAATGAGCAGTTCTTC; CDR3 protein: CASSFLQYNEQFF
J gene: TRBJ2-5; V gene: TRBV20-1; clone size: .; CDR3 length: 14; D gene: TRBD1; CDR3 DNA: TGCAGTGCTAGCCCCATGGGACAGGAAGAGACCCAGTACTTC; CDR3 protein: CSASPMGQEETQYF
J gene: TRBJ2-1; V gene: TRBV2; clone size: .; CDR3 length: 15; D gene: .; CDR3 DNA: TGTGCCAGCAGTGTTCAGACTCTCTCCTACAATGAGCAGTTCTTC; CDR3 protein: CASSVQTLSYNEQFF
J gene: TRBJ2-7; V gene: TRBV11-3; clone size: .; CDR3 length: 16; D gene: TRBD1; CDR3 DNA: TGTGCCAGCAGTCAAGTTCGGGACAGGGGTCTCCACGAGCAGTACTTC; CDR3 protein: CASSQVRDRGLHEQYF
J gene: TRBJ2-3; V gene: TRBV7-7; clone size: .; CDR3 length: 18; D gene: TRBD1; CDR3 DNA: TGTGCTAGCAGCTTAGGTCGTTTTACAGGGGGAAGCACAGATACGCAGTATTTT; CDR3 protein: CASSLGRFTGGSTDTQYF
J gene: TRBJ2-3; V gene: TRBV3-1; clone size: .; CDR3 length: 15; D gene: .; CDR3 DNA: TGTGCCAGCAGCCAAGATACCCCGAGCACAGAGACGCAGTATTTT; CDR3 protein: CASSQDTPSTETQYF
J gene: TRBJ1-4; V gene: TRBV11-2; clone size: .; CDR3 length: 14; D gene: .; CDR3 DNA: TGTGCCAGCAGCTTAACAGGGACCGATGGAAAACTGTTTTTT; CDR3 protein: CASSLTGTDGKLFF
J gene: TRBJ2-3; V gene: TRBV6-2/TRBV6-3; clone size: .; CDR3 length: 16; D gene: .; CDR3 DNA: TGTGCCAGCAGTTCCCAGGCAGGGTGGGTGACAGATACGCAGTATTTT; CDR3 protein: CASSSQAGWVTDTQYF